These T cell receptor beta chains were read from a single sample in a study of memory CD4+ T cells and cytomegalovirus serostatus. Only in-frame clones appear in the TCRdb table, and some are missing; sequencing was by immunoSEQ multiplex PCR. Of under 75,000 clones listed, around three quarters are singletons. The sequenced sample consisted of memory CD4+ T cells from blood. The receptors shown here come from an adult in good health and CMV-seronegative. Some clones in this sample may be carry-over from other donors' samples. Each CDR3 is given with its conserved first and last residue. The D gene is left open where the match is weak. Clone size is not always given. Where it is, it says once, few, many or a class for expanded clones.

size	V	J	D	DNA	CDR3
NA	TRBV28	TRBJ2-7	NA	TGTGCCAGCAGTTATTACACGGGAACCTACGAGCAGTACTTC	CASSYYTGTYEQYF
many	TRBV29-1	TRBJ2-7	NA	TGCAGCGCCCAGGCTGGGGGACACTACGAGCAGTACTTC	CSAQAGGHYEQYF
NA	TRBV5-6	TRBJ2-2	NA	TGTGCCAGCAGCTTGGGTCTAGCGAACACCGGGGAGCTGTTTTTT	CASSLGLANTGELFF
NA	TRBV21-1	TRBJ1-5	NA	TGTGCCAGCAGCAGGACAGCCCTTAGCAATCAGCCCCAGCATTTT	CASSRTALSNQPQHF
NA	TRBV7-9	TRBJ1-3	NA	TGTGCCAGCAGCCAGAGTCTTTCTGGAAACACCATATATTTT	CASSQSLSGNTIYF
NA	TRBV4-2	TRBJ2-7	TRBD2	TGTGCCAGCAGCCAAGTGGGGGGGTCCTACGAGCAGTACTTC	CASSQVGGSYEQYF
NA	TRBV11-1	TRBJ2-1	TRBD2	TGTGCCAGCAGCTCCGGTTGGCGGGAGGGCCAGGGGAATGAGCAGTTCTTC	CASSSGWREGQGNEQFF
NA	TRBV30	TRBJ1-3	NA	TGTGCCTGGAGCCGAATGAAGGTTTCGACGGGCTACCCCCCTTGGAACACCATATATTTT	CAWSRMKVSTGYPPWNTIYF
NA	TRBV6-6	TRBJ1-2	TRBD1	TGTGCCAGCAGTGCCGGGACAGGACTCCATGGCTACACCTTC	CASSAGTGLHGYTF
NA	TRBV5-4	TRBJ2-7	NA	TGTGCCAGCAGCTTGGCCAGCGATACCTACGAGCAGTACTTC	CASSLASDTYEQYF
NA	TRBV27	TRBJ1-2	NA	TGTGCCAGCAGGCCTAGGGGGACTCCAAGGGGGTTTAACTATGGCTACACCTTC	CASRPRGTPRGFNYGYTF